The clone carrying this T cell receptor (beta chain) is a singleton in its sample. What it binds is not known. Germline assignment: CDR1 SGHTA and CDR2 FQGNSA. V lost 1 base and J 4 bases, leaving 8 bases between the germline ends. This CDR3 contains 15 residues. This entry is derived from a study of shared clonotypes between healthy human individuals. Regarding the study as a whole: Clonotype sharing among donors likely depends on sequencing depth. Genetic and exposure-history diversity was limited by the small donor number.

Assay used: immunoSEQ multiplex PCR; TCRdb lists only in-frame clones, some missing. The data hold 800,000 to 1,200,000 clones, with around 82% observed a single time. It was into CD45RA+ naive and CD45RA-negative memory subsets that the CD4+ cells were split. This rearrangement joins TRBV7-2 to TRBJ2-6; a weak D match, TRBD1 (5 bases). Sequenced sample: memory CD4+ T cells from PBMCs. Described subset: CD45RA-negative fraction. The receptor's source is a man younger than 35 in good health. Some clones in this sample may be carry-over from other donors' samples. The CDR3 coding sequence is TGTGCCAGCAGCTTAGACAGGAACGGGGCCAACGTCCTGACTTTC. It encodes CASSLDRNGANVLTF.